This paragraph covers one T cell receptor beta chain sequence. V lost 4 bases, J lost 6 bases, and 10 bases lay in between. Germline V gene data show CDR1 as LGHDT and CDR2 as YNNKEL (reference sequence). There are 12 residues in the CDR3. Original analysis: Estimation of nucleated cell counts was performed using reference gene primer amplification. Sequencing used immunoSEQ multiplex PCR; TCRdb keeps in-frame clones, though not all of them. V and J calls and clone size follow that table, whereas D and trimming were derived from the DNA. In the table there are about 26,000 clones, 65% to 85% of which are singletons. The data were obtained in a study of blood T cell repertoires in COVID-19. For the study at large: The United States, Italy and Spain supplied acute and convalescent COVID-19 samples. T cells, B-cell-depleted T cells, or PBMCs supplied cDNA or gDNA.

This clonotype originated in a man in his fifties or sixties with active or convalescent COVID-19. The gene calls are TRBV3-1 (or the pseudogene TRBV3-2) and TRBJ2-7, with D possibly matching TRBD1 (5 bases). What was sequenced was peripheral blood. CDR3 region: CASSRQGPEQYF. CDR3 sequence (DNA): TGTGCCAGCAGCCGCCAGGGCCCCGAGCAGTACTTC.